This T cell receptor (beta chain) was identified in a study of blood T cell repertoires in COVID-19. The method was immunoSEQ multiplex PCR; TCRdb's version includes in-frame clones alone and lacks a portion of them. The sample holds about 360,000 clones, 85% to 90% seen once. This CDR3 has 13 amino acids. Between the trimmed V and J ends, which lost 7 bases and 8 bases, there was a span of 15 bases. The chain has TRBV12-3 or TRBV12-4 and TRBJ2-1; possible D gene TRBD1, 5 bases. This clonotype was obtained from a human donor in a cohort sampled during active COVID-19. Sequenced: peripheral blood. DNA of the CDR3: TGTGCCAGCAAGGTCAGGGTTCCCCATGAGCAGTTCTTC. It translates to CASKVRVPHEQFF.